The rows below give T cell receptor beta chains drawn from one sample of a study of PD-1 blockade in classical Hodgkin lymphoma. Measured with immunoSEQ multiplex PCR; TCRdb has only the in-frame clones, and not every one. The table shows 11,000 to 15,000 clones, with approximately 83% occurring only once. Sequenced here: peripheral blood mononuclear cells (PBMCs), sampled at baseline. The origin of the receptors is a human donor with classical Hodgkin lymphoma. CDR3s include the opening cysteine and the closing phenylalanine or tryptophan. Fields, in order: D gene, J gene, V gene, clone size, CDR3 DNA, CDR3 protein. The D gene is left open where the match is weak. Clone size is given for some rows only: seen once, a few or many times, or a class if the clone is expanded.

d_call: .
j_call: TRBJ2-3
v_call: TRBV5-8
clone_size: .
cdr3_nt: TGTGCCAGCAGCTTGGGAAGCACAGATACGCAGTATTTT
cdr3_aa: CASSLGSTDTQYF

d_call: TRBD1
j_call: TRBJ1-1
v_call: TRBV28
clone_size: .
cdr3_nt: TGTGCCAGCAGTCCCCTAGGACAGGGCGCGACTGAAGCTTTCTTT
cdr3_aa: CASSPLGQGATEAFF

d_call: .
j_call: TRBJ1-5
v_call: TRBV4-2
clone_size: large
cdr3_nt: TGTGCCAGCAGCCAAGGAAATCAGCCCCAGCATTTT
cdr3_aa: CASSQGNQPQHF

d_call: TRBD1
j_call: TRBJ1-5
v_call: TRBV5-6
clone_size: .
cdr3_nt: TGTGCCGGCAGCCTCGACAGGGTGGGTCAGCCCCAGCATTTT
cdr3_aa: CAGSLDRVGQPQHF

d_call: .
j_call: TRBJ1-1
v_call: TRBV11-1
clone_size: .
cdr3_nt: TGTGCCAGCGGCAGATTGAACACTGAAGCTTTCTTT
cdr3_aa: CASGRLNTEAFF

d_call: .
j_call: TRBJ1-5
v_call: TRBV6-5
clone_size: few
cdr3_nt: TGTGCCAGCAGGACATCACAGGGAGATCAGCCCCAGCATTTT
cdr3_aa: CASRTSQGDQPQHF

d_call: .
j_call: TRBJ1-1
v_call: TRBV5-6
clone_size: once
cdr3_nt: TGTGCCAGCAGCTTTTTCGTCGCGAGCACTGAAGCTTTCTTT
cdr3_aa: CASSFFVASTEAFF

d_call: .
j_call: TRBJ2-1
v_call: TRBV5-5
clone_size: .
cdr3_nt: TGTGCCAGCAGCCCAGGGTCCCTTGATGTAAATGAGCAGTTCTTC
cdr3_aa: CASSPGSLDVNEQFF

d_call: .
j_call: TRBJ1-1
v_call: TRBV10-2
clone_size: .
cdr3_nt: TGCGCCAGCAGTGAGTATCGGGATGGCACTGAAGCTTTCTTT
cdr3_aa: CASSEYRDGTEAFF

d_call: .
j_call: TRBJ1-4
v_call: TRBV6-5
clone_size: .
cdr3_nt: TGTGCCAGCCGTCGGGCCTCAACTAATGAAAAACTGTTTTTT
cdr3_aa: CASRRASTNEKLFF

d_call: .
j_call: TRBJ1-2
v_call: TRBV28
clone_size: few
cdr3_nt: TGTGCCAGCAGTTTAGACCCTTGGAGGGGCTACACCTTC
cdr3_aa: CASSLDPWRGYTF

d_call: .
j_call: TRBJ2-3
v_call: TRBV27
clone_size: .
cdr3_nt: TGTGCCAGCAGGGAACAGGGATACACAGATACGCAGTATTTT
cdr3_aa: CASREQGYTDTQYF

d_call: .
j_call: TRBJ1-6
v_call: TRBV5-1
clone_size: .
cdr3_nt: TGCGCCAGCAGCTTGGTTCTGGATTCACCCCTCCACTTT
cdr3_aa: CASSLVLDSPLHF

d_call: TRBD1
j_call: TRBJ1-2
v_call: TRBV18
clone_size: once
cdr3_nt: TGTGCCAGCTCACGTTGGAAACGGGACAGGGGGGAAGGCTATGGCTACACCTTC
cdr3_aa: CASSRWKRDRGEGYGYTF

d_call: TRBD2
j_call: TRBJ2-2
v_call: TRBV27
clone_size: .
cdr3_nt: TGTGCCAGCAGGAAGCGGGGGTCGAACACCGGGGAGCTGTTTTTT
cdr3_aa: CASRKRGSNTGELFF

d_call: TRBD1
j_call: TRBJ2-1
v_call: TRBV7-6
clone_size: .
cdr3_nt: TGTGCCAGCAGCGCAGGACAGGGGAGCTCCTACAATGAGCAGTTCTTC
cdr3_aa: CASSAGQGSSYNEQFF

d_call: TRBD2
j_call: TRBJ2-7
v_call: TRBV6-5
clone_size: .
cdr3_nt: TGTGCCAGCAGAAAGGGCGGGGGGACCTACGAGCAGTACTTC
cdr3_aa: CASRKGGGTYEQYF

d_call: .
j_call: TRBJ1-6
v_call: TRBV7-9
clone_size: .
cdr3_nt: TGTGCCAGCAGCTTACCCGGGGCTAATTCACCCCTCCACTTT
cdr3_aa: CASSLPGANSPLHF

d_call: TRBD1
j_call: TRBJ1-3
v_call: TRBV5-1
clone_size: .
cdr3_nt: TGCGCCAGCAGCTTGGCAGGGGGCTTGTTTAGTTCTTCTGGAAACACCATATATTTT
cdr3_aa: CASSLAGGLFSSSGNTIYF

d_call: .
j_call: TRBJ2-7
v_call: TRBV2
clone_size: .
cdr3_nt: TGTGCCAGCAGTTCGGGGCCCCGGTACGAGCAGTACTTC
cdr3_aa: CASSSGPRYEQYF

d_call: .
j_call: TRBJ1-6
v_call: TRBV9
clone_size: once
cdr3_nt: TGTGCCAGCTCCTTAACCGCCGGGGAAGATTCACCCCTCCACTTT
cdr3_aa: CASSLTAGEDSPLHF

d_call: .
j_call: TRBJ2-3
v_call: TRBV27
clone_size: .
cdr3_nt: TGTGCCAGCAGTAACCGGGACTGGGGGGCAGATACGCAGTATTTT
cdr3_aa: CASSNRDWGADTQYF

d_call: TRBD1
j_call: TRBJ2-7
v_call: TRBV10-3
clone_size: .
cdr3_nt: TGTGCCATCAGCCCGGACAGGACCTACGAGCAGTACTTC
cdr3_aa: CAISPDRTYEQYF

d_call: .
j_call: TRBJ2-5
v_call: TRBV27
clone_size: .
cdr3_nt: TGTGCCAGCAGTTTAACGAGGGGATCAGAGACCCAGTACTTC
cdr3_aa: CASSLTRGSETQYF

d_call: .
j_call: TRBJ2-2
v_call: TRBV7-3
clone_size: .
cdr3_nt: TGTGCCAGCAGCTTCGGGCAGGGGCAGAACACCGGGGAGCTGTTTTTT
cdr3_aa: CASSFGQGQNTGELFF

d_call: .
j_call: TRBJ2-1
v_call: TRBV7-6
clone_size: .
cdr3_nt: TGTGCCAGCAGCTCAGCTGAGGGACATACCTACAATGAGCAGTTCTTC
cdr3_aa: CASSSAEGHTYNEQFF

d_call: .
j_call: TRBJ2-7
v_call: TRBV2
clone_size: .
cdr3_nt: TGTGCCAGCAGTGTAACACCCGGGATAGCTACCTACGAGCAGTACTTC
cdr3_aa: CASSVTPGIATYEQYF

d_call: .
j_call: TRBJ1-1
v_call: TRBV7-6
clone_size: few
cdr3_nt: TGTGCCAGCAGCTTAGCCCAGGGCAGCCTCACTATGAACACTGAAGCTTTCTTT
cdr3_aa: CASSLAQGSLTMNTEAFF

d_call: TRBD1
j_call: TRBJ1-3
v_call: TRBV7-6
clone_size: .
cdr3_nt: TGTGCCAGCAGCCCCCGGACAGGCGGAAACACCATATATTTT
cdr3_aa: CASSPRTGGNTIYF

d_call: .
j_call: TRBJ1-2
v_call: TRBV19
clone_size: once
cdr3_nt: TGTGCCAGTCGCAAGGGTGCCTATGGCTACACCTTC
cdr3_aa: CASRKGAYGYTF

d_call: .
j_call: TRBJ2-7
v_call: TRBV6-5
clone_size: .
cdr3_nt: TGTGCCAGCAGTTCCTCGAACCTCTACGAGCAGTACTTC
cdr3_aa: CASSSSNLYEQYF

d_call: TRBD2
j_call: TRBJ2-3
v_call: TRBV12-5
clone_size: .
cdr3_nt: TGTGCTAGTGGTCCCGGACTAGCGGGGGGATACACAGATACGCAGTATTTT
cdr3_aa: CASGPGLAGGYTDTQYF

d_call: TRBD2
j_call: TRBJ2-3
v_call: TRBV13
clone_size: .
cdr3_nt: TGTGCCAGCAGTTTTGGACTAGCGGGGCTCACAGATACGCAGTATTTT
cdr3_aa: CASSFGLAGLTDTQYF

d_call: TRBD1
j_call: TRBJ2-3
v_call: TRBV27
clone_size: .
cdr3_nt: TGTGCCAGCAGTTCCCAGGGGGCAGATACGCAGTATTTT
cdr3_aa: CASSSQGADTQYF

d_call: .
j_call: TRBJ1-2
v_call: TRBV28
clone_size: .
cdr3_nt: TGTGCCAGCAGTGGGCCCGAAGGGGAATGGGATGGCTACACCTTC
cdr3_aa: CASSGPEGEWDGYTF

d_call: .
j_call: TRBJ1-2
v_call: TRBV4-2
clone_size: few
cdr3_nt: TGTGCCAGCAGCCAAGGAGGGGGCTACACCTTC
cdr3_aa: CASSQGGGYTF

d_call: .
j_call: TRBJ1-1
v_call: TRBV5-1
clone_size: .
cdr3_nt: TGCGCCAGCAGCTTCCACGCACAGGGATGGACTGAAGCTTTCTTT
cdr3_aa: CASSFHAQGWTEAFF

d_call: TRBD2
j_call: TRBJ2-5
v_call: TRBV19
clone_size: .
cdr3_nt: TGTGCCAGTAGTATCGGACTAGCGGGGGGGCCCTGGAACCCAACGGCACAAGAGACCCAGTACTTC
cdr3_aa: CASSIGLAGGPWNPTAQETQYF

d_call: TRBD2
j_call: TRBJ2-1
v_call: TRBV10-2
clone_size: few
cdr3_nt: TGCGCCAGCAGCACGGGACTAGCGGGACCAAATGAGCAGTTCTTC
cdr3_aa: CASSTGLAGPNEQFF

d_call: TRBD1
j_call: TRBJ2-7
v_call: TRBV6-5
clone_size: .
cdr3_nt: TGTGCCAGCAGTTACTCCCGACAGGGGTACTACGAGCAGTACTTC
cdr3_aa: CASSYSRQGYYEQYF

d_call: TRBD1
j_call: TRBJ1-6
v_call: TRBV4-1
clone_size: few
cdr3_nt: TGCGCCAGCAGCCAAGACCAATCCAGGGGGACCTCATATTCACCCCTCCACTTT
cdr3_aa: CASSQDQSRGTSYSPLHF

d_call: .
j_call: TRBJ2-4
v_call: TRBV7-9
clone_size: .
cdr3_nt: TGTGCCAGCAGCTTAAGTCATACAGGGCAGGTCAACATTCAGTACTTC
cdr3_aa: CASSLSHTGQVNIQYF

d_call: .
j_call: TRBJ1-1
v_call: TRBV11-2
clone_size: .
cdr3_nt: TGTGCCAGCAGGGGGAGTGTCTGGAGGTTGGAAGCTGAAGCTTTCTTT
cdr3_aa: CASRGSVWRLEAEAFF

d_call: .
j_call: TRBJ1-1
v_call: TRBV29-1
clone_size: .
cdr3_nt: TGCAGCGTTGCTGGGGCCCCTAAGGAGGCTGAAGCTTTCTTT
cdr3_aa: CSVAGAPKEAEAFF

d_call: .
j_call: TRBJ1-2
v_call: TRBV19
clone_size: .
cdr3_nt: TGTGCCAGTAGTCCATACGGACAGCCCAACTATGGCTACACCTTC
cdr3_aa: CASSPYGQPNYGYTF

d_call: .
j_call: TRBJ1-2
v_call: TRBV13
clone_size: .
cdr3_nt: TGTGCCAGCAGCGATCAGGGTTCTAGTTCCGCCTTATATGGCTACACCTTC
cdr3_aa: CASSDQGSSSALYGYTF

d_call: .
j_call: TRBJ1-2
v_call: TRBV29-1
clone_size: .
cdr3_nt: TGCAGCGTTGTGGGATCCGGCAGGGCCTATGGCTACACCTTC
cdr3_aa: CSVVGSGRAYGYTF

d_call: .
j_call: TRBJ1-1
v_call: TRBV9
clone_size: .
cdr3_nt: TGTGCCAGCACCGGCTCACCAGGGGACACTGAAGCTTTCTTT
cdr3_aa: CASTGSPGDTEAFF

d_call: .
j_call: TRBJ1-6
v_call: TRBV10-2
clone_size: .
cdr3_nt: TGCGCCAGCAGTTTGTCGGCCAAGGGAGGACGTTCACCCCTCCACTTT
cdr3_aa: CASSLSAKGGRSPLHF

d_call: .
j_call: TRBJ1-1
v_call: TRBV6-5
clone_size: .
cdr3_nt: TGTGCCAGCAGCCCTCGGGTGAACACTGAAGCTTTCTTT
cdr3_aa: CASSPRVNTEAFF

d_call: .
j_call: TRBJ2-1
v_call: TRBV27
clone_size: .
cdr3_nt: TGTGCCAGCAGTTTAGGCGGGGGCCTTTACAATGAGCAGTTCTTC
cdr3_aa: CASSLGGGLYNEQFF

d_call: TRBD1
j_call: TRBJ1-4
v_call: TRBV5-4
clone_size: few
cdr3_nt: TGTGCCAGCAGCTTGGGACAGGGGGCTGAAAAACTGTTTTTT
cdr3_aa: CASSLGQGAEKLFF

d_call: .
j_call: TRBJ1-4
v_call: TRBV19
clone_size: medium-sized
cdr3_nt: TGTGCCAGTAGTATTACCCAGGGAATGCAGAATGAAAAACTGTTTTTT
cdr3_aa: CASSITQGMQNEKLFF